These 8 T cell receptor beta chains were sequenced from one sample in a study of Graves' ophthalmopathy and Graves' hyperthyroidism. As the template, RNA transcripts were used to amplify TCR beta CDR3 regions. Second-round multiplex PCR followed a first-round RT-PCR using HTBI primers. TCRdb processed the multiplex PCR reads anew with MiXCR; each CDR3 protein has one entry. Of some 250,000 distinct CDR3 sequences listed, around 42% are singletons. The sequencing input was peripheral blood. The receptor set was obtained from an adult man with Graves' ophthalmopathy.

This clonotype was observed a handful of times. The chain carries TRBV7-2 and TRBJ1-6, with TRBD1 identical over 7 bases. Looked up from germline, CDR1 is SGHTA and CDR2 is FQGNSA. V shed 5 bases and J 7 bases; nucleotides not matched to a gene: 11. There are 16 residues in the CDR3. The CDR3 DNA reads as TGTGCCAGCAGCCCGAGGGGAGGGGGCGGGAATTCACCCCTCCACTTT. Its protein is CASSPRGGGGNSPLHF.

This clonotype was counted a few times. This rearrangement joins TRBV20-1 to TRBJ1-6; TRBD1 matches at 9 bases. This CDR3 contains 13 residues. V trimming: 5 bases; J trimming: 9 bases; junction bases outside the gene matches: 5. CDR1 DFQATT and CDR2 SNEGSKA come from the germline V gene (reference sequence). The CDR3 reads CSAPGQGASPLHF. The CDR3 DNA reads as TGCAGTGCTCCGGGACAGGGTGCTTCACCCCTCCACTTT.

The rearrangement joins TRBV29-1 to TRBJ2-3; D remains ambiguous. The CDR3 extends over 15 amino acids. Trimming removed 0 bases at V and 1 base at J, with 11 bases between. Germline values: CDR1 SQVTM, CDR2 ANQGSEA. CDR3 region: CSVEDRYTGTDTQYF. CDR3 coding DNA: TGCAGCGTTGAAGATCGGTATACGGGCACAGATACGCAGTATTTT.

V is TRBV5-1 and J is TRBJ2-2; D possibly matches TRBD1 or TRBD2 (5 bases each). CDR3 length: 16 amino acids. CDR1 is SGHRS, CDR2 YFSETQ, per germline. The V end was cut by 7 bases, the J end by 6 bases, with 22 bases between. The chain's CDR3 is CASADRDRVIPGELFF. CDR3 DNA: TGCGCCAGCGCGGACCGGGACCGAGTGATCCCCGGGGAGCTGTTTTTT.

The CDR3, as DNA: TGCGCCAGCAGCTTGGGATTAGGGACTAGCGACAATGAGCAGTTCTTT. The encoded protein is CASSLGLGTSDNEQFF. The chain is built from TRBV5-1 and TRBJ1-1; D perhaps matches TRBD1 (5 bases). With 0 bases removed from V and 14 bases from J, the gap between germline ends came to 26 bases. This CDR3 region has 16 residues. Germline V gene data show CDR1 as SGHRS and CDR2 as YFSETQ.

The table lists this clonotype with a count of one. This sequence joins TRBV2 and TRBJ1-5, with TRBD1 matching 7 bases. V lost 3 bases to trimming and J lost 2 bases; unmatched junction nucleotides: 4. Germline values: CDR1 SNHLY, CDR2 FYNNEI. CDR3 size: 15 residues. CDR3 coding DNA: TGTGCCAGCAGTGACAGACAGGGTGGCAATCAGCCCCAGCATTTT. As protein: CASSDRQGGNQPQHF.

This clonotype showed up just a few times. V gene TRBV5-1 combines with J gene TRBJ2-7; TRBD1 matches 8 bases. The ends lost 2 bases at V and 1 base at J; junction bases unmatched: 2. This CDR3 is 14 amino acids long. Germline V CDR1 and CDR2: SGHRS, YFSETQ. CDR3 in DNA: TGCGCCAGCAGCTTTGGGGACAGGTCCTACGAGCAGTACTTC. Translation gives CASSFGDRSYEQYF.

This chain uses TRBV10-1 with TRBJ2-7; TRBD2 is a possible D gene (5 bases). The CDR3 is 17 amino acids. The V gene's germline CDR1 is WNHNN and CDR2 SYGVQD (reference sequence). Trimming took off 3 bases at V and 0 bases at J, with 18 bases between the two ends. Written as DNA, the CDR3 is TGCGCCAGCAGTGATTCGGACGGGGAAAGAAGCTCCTACGAGCAGTACTTC. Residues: CASSDSDGERSSYEQYF.